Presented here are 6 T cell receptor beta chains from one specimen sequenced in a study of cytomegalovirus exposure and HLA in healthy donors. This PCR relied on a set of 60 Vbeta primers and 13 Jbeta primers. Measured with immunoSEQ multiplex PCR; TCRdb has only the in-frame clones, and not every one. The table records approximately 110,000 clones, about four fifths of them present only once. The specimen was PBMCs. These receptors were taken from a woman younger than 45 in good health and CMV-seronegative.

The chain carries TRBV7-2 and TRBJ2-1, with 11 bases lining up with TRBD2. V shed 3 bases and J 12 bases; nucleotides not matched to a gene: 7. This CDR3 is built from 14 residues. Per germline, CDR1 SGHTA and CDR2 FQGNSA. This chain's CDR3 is CASSFSSGRIRQFF. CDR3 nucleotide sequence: TGTGCCAGCAGCTTTTCTAGCGGGAGGATTCGGCAGTTCTTC.

The CDR3, as DNA: TGTGCCAGCAGCTCGCCGACGGGGGACTACGAGCAGTACTTC. Residues: CASSSPTGDYEQYF. The chain employs TRBV9 and TRBJ2-5; weak D call: TRBD2 (6 bases). Judging by the DNA end, TRBJ2-7 fits better; the J call may be wrong. The CDR3 has 14 residues. CDR1 and CDR2 from the germline V gene are SGDLS and YYNGEE.

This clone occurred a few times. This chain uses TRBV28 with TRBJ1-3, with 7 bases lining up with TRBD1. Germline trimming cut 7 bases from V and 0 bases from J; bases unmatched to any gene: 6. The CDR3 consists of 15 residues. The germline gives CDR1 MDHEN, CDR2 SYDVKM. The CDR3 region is CASTDRAISGNTIYF. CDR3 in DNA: TGTGCCAGCACCGACAGGGCCATCTCTGGAAACACCATATATTTT.

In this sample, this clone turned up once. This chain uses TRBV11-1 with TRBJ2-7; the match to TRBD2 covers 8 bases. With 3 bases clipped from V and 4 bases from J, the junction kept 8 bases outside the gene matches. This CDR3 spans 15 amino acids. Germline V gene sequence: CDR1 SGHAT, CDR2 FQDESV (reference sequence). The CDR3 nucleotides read TGTGCCAGCAGCTTTGGGGGAGCGGGAGATTACGAGCAGTACTTC. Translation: CASSFGGAGDYEQYF.

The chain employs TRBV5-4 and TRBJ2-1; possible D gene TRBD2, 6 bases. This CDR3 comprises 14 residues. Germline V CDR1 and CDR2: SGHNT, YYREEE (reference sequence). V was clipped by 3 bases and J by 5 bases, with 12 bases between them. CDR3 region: CASSSEGRDNEQFF. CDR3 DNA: TGTGCCAGCAGCTCGGAGGGCCGGGACAATGAGCAGTTCTTC.

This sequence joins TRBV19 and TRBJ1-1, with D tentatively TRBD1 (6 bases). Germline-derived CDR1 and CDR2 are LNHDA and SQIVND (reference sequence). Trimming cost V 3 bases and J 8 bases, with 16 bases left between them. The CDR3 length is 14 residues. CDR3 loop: CASSIRTAKREAFF. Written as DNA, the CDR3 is TGTGCCAGTAGTATCCGGACAGCCAAGAGGGAAGCTTTCTTT.